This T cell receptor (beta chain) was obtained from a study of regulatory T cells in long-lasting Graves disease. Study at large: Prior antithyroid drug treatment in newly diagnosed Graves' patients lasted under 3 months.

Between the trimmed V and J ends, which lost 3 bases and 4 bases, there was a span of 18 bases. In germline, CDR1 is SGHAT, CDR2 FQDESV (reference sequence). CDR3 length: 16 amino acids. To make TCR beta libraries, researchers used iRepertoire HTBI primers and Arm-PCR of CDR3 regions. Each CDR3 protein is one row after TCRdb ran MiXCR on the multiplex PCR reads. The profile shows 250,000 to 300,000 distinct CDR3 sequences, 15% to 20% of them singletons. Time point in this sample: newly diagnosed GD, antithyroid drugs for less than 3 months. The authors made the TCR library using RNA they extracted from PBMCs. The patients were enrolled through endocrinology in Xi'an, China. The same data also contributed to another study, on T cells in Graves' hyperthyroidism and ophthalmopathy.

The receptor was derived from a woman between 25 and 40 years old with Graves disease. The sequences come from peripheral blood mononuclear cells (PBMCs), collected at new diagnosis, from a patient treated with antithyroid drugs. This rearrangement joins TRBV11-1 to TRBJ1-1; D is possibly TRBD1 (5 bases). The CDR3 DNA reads TGTGCCAGCAGCTTTGATAGCGGGGGATATGGCACTGAAGCTTTCTTT. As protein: CASSFDSGGYGTEAFF. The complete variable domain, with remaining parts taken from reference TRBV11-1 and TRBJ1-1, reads EAEVAQSPRYKITEKSQAVAFWCDPISGHATLYWYRQILGQGPELLVQFQDESVVDDSQLPKDRFSAERLKGVDSTLKIQPAELGDSAMYLCASSFDSGGYGTEAFFGQGTRLTVV.